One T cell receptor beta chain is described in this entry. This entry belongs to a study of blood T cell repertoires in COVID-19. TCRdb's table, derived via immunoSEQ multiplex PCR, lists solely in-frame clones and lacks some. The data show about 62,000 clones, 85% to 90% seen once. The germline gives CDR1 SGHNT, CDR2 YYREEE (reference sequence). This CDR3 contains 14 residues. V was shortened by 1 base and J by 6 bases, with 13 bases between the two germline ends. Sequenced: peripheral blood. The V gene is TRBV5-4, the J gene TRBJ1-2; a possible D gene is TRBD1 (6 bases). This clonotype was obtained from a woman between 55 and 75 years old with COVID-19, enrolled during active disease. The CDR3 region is CASSLTGTSNGYTF. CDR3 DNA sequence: TGTGCCAGCAGCTTGACCGGGACATCAAATGGCTACACCTTC. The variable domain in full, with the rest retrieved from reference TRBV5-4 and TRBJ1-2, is ETGVTQSPTHLIKTRGQQVTLRCSSQSGHNTVSWYQQALGQGPQFIFQYYREEENGRGNFPPRFSGLQFPNYSSELNVNALELDDSALYLCASSLTGTSNGYTFGSGTRLTVV.